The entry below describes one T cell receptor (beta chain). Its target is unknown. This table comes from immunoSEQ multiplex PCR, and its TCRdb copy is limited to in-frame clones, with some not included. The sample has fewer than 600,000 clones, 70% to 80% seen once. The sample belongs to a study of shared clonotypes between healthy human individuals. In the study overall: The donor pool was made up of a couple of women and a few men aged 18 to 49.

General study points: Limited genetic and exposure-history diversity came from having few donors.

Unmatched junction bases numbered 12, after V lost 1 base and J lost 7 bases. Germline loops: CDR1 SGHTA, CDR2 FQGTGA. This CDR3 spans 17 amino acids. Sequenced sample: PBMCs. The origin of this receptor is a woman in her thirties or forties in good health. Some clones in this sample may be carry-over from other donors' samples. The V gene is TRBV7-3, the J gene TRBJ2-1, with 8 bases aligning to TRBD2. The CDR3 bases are TGTGCCAGCAGCTTAAGGGCACTAGCGGTTCCGCGGAATGAGCAGTTCTTC. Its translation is CASSLRALAVPRNEQFF.